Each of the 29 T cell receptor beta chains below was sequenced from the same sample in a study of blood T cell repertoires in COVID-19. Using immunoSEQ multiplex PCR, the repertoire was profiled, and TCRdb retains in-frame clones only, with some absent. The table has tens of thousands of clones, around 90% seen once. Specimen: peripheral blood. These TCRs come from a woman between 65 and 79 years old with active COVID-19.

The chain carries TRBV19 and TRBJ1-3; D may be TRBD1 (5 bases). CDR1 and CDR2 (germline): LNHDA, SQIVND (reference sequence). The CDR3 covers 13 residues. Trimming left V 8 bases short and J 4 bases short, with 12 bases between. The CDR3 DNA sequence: TGTGCCAGTGTTGACAGTCCCGGAAACACCATATATTTT. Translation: CASVDSPGNTIYF.

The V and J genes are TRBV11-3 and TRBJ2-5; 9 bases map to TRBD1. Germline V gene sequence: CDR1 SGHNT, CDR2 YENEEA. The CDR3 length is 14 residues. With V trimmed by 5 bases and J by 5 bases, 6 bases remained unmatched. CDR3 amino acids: CASSLGQGWETQYF. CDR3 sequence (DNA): TGTGCCAGCAGCCTCGGACAGGGGTGGGAGACCCAGTACTTC.

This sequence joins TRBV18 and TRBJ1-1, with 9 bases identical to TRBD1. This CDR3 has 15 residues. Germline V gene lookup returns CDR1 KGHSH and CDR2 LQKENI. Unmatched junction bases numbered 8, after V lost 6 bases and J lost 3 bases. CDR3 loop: CASSSTGGTDTEAFF. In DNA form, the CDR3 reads TGTGCCAGCTCTTCGACAGGGGGGACGGACACTGAAGCTTTCTTT. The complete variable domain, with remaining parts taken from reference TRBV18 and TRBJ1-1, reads NAGVMQNPRHLVRRRGQEARLRCSPMKGHSHVYWYRQLPEEGLKFMVYLQKENIIDESGMPKERFSAEFPKEGPSILRIQQVVRGDSAAYFCASSSTGGTDTEAFFGQGTRLTVV.

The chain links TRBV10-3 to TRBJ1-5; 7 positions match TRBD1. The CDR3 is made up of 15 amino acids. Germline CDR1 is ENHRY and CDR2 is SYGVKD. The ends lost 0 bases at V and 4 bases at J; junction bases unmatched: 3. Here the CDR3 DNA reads TGTGCCATCAGTGAGTCGGGGACAGATAATCAGCCCCAGCATTTT. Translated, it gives CAISESGTDNQPQHF.

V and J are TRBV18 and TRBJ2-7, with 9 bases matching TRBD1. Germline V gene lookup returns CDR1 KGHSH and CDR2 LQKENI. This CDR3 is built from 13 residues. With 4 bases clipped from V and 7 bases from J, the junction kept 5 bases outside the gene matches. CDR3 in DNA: TGTGCCAGCTCACTCAGGACAGGGGAAGAGCAGTACTTC. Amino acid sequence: CASSLRTGEEQYF.

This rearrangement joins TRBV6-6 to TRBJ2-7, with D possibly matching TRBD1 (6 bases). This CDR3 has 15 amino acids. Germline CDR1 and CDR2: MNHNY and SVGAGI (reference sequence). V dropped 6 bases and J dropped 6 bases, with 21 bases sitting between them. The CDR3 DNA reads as TGTGCCAGCAGCCTGGCTTGGGGGACACCCGTCGAGCAGTACTTC. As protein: CASSLAWGTPVEQYF.

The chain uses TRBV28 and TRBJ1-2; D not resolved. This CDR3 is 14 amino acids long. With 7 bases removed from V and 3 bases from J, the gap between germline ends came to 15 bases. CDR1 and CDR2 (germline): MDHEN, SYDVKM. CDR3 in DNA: TGTGCCAGCACCAATTACGGGTTTGACTATGGCTACACCTTC. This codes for CASTNYGFDYGYTF.

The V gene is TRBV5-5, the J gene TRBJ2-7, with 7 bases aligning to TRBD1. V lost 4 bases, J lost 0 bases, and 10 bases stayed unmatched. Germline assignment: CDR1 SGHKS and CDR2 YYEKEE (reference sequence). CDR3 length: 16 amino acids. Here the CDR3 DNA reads TGTGCCAGCAGCCGGAGAGGGACAGAGAGCTCCTACGAGCAGTACTTC. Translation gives CASSRRGTESSYEQYF. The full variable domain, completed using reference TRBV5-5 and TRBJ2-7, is DAGVTQSPTHLIKTRGQQVTLRCSPISGHKSVSWYQQVLGQGPQFIFQYYEKEERGRGNFPDRFSARQFPNYSSELNVNALLLGDSALYLCASSRRGTESSYEQYFGPGTRLTVT.

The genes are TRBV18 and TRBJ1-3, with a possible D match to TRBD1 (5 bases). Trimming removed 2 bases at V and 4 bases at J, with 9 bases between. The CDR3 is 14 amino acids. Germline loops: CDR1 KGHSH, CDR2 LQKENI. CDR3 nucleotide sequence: TGTGCCAGCTCACCAGGGGCTCGCGGAAACACCATATATTTT. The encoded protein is CASSPGARGNTIYF.

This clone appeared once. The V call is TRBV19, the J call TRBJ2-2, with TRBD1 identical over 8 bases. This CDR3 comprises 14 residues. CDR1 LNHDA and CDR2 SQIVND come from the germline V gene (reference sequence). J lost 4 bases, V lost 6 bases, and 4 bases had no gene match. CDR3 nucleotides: TGTGCCAGTAGGGGGCAGGGGGCCACCGGGGAGCTGTTTTTT. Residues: CASRGQGATGELFF. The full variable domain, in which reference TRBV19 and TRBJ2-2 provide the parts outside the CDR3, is DGGITQSPKYLFRKEGQNVTLSCEQNLNHDAMYWYRQDPGQGLRLIYYSQIVNDFQKGDIAEGYSVSREKKESFPLTVTSAQKNPTAFYLCASRGQGATGELFFGEGSRLTVL.

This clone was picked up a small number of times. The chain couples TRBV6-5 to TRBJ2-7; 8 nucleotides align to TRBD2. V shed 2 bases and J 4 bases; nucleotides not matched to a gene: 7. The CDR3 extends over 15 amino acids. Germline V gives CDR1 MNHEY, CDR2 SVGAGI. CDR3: CASSYGAGGGYEQYF. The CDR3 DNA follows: TGTGCCAGCAGTTACGGTGCGGGGGGCGGATACGAGCAGTACTTC.

CDR3 DNA: TGTGCCAGCAGCCCTAGCGGGGGGGCCTACAATGAGCAGTTCTTC. It encodes CASSPSGGAYNEQFF. The rearrangement joins TRBV14 to TRBJ2-1, with 12 bases aligning to TRBD2. CDR1 and CDR2 from the germline V gene are SGHDN and FVKESK. Trimming cost V 4 bases and J 2 bases; bases outside gene matches: 0. The CDR3 sequence is 15 residues long.

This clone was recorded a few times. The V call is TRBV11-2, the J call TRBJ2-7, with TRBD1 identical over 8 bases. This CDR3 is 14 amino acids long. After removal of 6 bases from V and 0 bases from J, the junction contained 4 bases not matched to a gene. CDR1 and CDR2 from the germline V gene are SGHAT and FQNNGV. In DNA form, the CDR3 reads TGTGCCAGCAGAGGACAGGGCGGCTCCTACGAGCAGTACTTC. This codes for CASRGQGGSYEQYF.

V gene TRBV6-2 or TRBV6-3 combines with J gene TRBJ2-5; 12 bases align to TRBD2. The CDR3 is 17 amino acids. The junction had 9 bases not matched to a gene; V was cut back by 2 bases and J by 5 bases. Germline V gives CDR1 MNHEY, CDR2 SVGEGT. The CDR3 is CASSYGQLAGGSETQYF. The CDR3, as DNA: TGTGCCAGCAGTTACGGGCAACTAGCGGGGGGCTCGGAGACCCAGTACTTC.

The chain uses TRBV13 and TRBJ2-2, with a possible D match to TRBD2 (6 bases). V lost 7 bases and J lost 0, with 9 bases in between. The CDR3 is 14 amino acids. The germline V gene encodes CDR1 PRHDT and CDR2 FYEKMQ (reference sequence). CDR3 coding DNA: TGTGCCAGCAAGGGAGGTCCGAACACCGGGGAGCTGTTTTTT. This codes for CASKGGPNTGELFF.

The CDR3 DNA is TGTGCCAGCAGTTACGGGACAGGCGGGGCCCAGTACTTC. Translating gives CASSYGTGGAQYF. The chain carries TRBV27 and TRBJ2-5, with 8 nucleotides matching TRBD1. The CDR3 spans 13 residues. Per the germline V gene, CDR1 is MNHEY and CDR2 is SMNVEV (reference sequence). J lost 9 bases, V lost 4 bases, and 7 bases had no gene match.

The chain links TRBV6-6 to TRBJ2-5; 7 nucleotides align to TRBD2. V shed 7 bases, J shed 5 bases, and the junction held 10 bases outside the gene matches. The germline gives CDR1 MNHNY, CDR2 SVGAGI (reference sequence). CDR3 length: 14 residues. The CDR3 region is CASTRGGGSETQYF. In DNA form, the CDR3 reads TGTGCCAGCACACGCGGGGGAGGCTCGGAGACCCAGTACTTC.

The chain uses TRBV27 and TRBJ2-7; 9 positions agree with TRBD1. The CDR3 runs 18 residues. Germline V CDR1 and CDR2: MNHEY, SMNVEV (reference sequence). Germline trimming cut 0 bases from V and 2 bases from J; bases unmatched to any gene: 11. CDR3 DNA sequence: TGTGCCAGCAGTTTATCCGCCGGGACAGGGCTAGGCGCCTACGAGCAGTACTTC. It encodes CASSLSAGTGLGAYEQYF.

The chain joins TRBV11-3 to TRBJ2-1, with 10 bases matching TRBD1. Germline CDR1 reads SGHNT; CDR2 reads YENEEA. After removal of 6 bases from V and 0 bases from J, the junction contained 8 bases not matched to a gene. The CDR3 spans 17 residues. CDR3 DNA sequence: TGTGCCAGCAGTGACAGGGGGCGGATGTCCTCCTACAATGAGCAGTTCTTC. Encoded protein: CASSDRGRMSSYNEQFF.

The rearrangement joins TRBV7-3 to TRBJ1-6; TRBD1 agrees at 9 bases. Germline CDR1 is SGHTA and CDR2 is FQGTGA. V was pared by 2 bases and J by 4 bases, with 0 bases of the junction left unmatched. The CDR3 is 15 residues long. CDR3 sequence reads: CASSLGTGYNSPLHF. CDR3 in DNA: TGTGCCAGCAGCTTAGGGACAGGGTATAATTCACCCCTCCACTTT.

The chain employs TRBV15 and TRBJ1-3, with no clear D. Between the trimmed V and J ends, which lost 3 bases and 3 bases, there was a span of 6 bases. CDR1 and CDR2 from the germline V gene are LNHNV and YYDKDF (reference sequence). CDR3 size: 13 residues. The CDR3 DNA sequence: TGTGCCACCAGCAGTGACATTGGAAACACCATATATTTT. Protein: CATSSDIGNTIYF.

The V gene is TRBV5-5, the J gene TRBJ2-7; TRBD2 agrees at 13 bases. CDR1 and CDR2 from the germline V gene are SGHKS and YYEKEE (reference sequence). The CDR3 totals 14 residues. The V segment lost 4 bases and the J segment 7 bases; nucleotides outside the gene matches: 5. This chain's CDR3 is CASSLGLAGLEQYF. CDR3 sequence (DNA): TGTGCCAGCAGCCTGGGACTAGCGGGGCTTGAGCAGTACTTC.

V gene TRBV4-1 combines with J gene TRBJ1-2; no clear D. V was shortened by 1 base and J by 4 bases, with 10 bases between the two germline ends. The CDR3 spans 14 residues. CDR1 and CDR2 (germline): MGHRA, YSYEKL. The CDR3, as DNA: TGCGCCAGCAGCCAAGGTAGCCGTGGCTATGGCTACACCTTC. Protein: CASSQGSRGYGYTF.

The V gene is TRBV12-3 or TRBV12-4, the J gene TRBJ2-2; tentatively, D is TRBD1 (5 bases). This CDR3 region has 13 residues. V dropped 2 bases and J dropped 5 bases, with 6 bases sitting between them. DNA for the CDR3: TGTGCCAGCAGTTTAACAGGAACCGGGGAGCTGTTTTTT. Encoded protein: CASSLTGTGELFF.

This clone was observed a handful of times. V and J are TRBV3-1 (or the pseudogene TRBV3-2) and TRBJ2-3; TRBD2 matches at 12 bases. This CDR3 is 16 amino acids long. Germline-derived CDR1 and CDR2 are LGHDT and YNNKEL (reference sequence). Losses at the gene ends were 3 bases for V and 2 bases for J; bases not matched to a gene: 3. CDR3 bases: TGTGCCAGCAGCCACCCTAGCGGGGGGGCCACAGATACGCAGTATTTT. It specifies CASSHPSGGATDTQYF.

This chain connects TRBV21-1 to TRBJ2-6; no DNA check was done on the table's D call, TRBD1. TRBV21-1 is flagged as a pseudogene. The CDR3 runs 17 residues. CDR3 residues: CASSKVQATSGANVLTF. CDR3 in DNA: TGTGCCAGCAGCAAAGTACAGGCTACCTCTGGGGCCAACGTCCTGACTTTC.

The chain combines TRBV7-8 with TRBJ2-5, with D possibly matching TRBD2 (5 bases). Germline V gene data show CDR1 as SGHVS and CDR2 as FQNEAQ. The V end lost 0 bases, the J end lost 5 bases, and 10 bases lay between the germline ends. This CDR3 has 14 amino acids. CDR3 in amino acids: CASSLASSRETQYF. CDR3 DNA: TGTGCCAGCAGCTTAGCGTCTAGCCGGGAGACCCAGTACTTC.

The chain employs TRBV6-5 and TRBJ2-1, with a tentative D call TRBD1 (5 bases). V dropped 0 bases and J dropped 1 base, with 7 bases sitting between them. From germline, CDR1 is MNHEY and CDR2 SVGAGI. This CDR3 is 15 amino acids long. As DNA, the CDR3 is TGTGCCAGCAGTTACTCGAAGGGGTCCTACAATGAGCAGTTCTTC. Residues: CASSYSKGSYNEQFF.

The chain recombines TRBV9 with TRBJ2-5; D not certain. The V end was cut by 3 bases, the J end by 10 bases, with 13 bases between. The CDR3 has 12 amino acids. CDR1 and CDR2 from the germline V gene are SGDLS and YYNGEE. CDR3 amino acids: CASSAHPGVQYF. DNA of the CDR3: TGTGCCAGCAGCGCCCACCCAGGTGTCCAGTACTTC.